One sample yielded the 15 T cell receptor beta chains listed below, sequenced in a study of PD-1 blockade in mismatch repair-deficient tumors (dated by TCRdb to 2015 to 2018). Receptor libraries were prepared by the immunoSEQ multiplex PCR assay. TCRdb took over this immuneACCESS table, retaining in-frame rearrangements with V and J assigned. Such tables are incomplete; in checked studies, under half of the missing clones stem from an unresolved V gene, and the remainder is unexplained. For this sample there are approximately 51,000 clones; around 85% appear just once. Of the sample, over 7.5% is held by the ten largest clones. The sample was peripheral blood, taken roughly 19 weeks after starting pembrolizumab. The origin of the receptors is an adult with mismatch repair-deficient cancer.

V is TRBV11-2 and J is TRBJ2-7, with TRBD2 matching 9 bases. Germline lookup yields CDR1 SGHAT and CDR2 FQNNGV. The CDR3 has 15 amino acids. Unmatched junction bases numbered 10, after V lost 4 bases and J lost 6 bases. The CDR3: CASSSSGGRATEQYF. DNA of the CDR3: TGTGCCAGCAGCTCGAGCGGCGGGAGGGCCACCGAGCAGTACTTC. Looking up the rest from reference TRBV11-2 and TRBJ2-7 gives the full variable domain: EAGVAQSPRYKIIEKRQSVAFWCNPISGHATLYWYQQILGQGPKLLIQFQNNGVVDDSQLPKDRFSAERLKGVDSTLKIQPAKLEDSAVYLCASSSSGGRATEQYFGPGTRLTVT.

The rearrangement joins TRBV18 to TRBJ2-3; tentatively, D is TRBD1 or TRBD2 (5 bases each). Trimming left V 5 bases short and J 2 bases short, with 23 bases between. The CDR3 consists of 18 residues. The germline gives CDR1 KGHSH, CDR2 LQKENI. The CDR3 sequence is CASSLLVGDDSSTDTQYF. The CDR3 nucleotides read TGTGCCAGCTCATTGCTCGTAGGGGACGACAGCTCCACAGATACGCAGTATTTT.

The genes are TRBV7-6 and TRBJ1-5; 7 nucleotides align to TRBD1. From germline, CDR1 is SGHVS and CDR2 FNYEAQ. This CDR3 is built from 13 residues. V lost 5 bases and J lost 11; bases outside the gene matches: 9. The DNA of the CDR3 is TGTGCCAGCAGCGAAGGACAGGCCGAGGCCCAGCATTTT. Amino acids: CASSEGQAEAQHF.

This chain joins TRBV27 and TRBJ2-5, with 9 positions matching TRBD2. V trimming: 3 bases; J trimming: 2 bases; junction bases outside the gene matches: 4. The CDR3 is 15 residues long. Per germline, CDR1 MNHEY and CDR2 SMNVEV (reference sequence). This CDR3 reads CASSFVSGRQETQYF. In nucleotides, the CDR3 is TGTGCCAGCAGTTTCGTGAGCGGGAGGCAAGAGACCCAGTACTTC.

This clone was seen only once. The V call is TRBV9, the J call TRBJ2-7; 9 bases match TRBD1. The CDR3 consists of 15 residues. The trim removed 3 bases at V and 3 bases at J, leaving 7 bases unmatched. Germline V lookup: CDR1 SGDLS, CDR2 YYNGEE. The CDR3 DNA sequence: TGTGCCAGCAGCGGCCGGGACAGGGTTATCTACGAGCAGTACTTC. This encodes CASSGRDRVIYEQYF.

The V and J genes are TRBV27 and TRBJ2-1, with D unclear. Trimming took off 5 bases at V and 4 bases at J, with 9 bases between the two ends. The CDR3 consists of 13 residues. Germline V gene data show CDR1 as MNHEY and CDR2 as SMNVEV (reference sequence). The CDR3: CASSQKPYNEQFF. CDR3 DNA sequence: TGTGCCAGCAGTCAAAAGCCTTACAATGAGCAGTTCTTC.

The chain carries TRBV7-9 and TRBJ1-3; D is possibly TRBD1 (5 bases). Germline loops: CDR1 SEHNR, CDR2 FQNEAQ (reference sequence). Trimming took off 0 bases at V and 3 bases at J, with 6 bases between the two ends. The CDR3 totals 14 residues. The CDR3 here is CASSLARDGNTIYF. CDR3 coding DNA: TGTGCCAGCAGCTTAGCCAGGGATGGAAACACCATATATTTT.

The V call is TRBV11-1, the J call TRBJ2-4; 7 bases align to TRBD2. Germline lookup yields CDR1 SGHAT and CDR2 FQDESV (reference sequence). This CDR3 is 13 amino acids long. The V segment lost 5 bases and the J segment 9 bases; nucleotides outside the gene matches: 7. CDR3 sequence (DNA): TGTGCCAGCAGCGGGGAGGGATTCGGCATTCAGTACTTC. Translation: CASSGEGFGIQYF. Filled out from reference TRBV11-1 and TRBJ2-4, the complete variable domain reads EAEVAQSPRYKITEKSQAVAFWCDPISGHATLYWYRQILGQGPELLVQFQDESVVDDSQLPKDRFSAERLKGVDSTLKIQPAELGDSAMYLCASSGEGFGIQYFGAGTRLSVL.

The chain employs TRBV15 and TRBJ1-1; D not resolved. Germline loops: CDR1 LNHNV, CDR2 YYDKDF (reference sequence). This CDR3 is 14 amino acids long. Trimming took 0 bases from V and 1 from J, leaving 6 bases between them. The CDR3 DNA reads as TGTGCCACCAGCAGAGATATCCCGAACACTGAAGCTTTCTTT. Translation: CATSRDIPNTEAFF. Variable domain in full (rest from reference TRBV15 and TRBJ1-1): DAMVIQNPRYQVTQFGKPVTLSCSQTLNHNVMYWYQQKSSQAPKLLFHYYDKDFNNEADTPDNFQSRRPNTSFCFLDIRSPGLGDTAMYLCATSRDIPNTEAFFGQGTRLTVV.

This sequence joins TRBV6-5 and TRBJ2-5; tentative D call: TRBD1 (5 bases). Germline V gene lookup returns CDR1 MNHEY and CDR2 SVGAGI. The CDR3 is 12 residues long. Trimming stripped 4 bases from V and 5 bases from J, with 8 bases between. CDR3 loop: CASSWGAETQYF. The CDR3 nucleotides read TGTGCCAGCAGTTGGGGCGCGGAGACCCAGTACTTC.

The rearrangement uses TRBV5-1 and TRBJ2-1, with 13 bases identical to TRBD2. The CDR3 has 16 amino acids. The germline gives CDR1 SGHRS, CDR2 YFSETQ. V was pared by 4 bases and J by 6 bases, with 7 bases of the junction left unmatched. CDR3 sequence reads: CASSPTSGRAVNEQFF. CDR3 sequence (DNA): TGCGCCAGCAGCCCCACTAGCGGGAGGGCCGTCAATGAGCAGTTCTTC.

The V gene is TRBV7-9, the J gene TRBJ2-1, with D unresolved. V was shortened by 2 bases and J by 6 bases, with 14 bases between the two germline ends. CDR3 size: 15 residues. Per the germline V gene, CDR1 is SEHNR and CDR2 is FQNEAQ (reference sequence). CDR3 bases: TGTGCCAGCAGCTTACATACCACCTTGGCCAATGAGCAGTTCTTC. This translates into CASSLHTTLANEQFF.

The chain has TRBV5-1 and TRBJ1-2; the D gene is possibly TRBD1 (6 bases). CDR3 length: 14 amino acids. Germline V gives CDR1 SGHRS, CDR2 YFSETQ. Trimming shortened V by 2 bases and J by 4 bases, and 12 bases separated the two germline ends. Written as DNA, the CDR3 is TGCGCCAGCAGCTTCAGACAGGATGGCTATGGCTACACCTTC. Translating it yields CASSFRQDGYGYTF.

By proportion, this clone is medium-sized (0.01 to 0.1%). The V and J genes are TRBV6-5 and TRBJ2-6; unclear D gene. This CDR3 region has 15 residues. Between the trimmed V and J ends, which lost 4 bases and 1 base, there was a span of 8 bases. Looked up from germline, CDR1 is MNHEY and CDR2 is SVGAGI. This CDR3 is CASSFAGSGANVLTF. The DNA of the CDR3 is TGTGCCAGCAGTTTTGCCGGATCTGGGGCCAACGTCCTGACTTTC.

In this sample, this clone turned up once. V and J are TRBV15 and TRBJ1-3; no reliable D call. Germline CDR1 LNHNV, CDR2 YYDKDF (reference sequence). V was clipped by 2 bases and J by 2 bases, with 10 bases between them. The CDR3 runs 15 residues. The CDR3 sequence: CATSRTKGAGNTIYF. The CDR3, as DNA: TGTGCCACCAGCAGAACGAAGGGAGCTGGAAACACCATATATTTT.